The source of this T cell receptor beta chain is a study of shared T cell receptors in the human thymus. The table came from immunoSEQ multiplex PCR; TCRdb's copy has only in-frame clones and leaves some out. The sample includes just under 550,000 clones, around 82% of them seen just once. The ends lost 4 bases at V and 2 bases at J; junction bases unmatched: 9. The germline CDR1 and CDR2 sequences are KGHSH and LQKENI. CDR3 size: 16 residues. This clone was recorded a few times. The data also belong to a second study, concerning human thymus T cells. This second study notes: Infants, healthy and Finnish, who were having corrective surgery for congenital heart defects served as donors. There appeared to be biased usage of V and J genes in thymic and blood repertoires. Related research reported highly overlapping thymic repertoires among unrelated individuals.

The sequencing input was thymocytes. The chain joins TRBV18 to TRBJ2-7, with 9 bases identical to TRBD1. This receptor was obtained from a boy less than two years old with a congenital heart defect. The CDR3: CASSHLGGTGTYEQYF. The CDR3 DNA reads TGTGCCAGCTCACACCTAGGCGGGACAGGGACCTACGAGCAGTACTTC.